These 30 T cell receptor beta chains were sequenced from one sample in a study of cytomegalovirus exposure and HLA in healthy donors. Researchers ran the PCR with 60 Vbeta and 13 Jbeta primers. The table came from immunoSEQ multiplex PCR; TCRdb's copy has only in-frame clones and leaves some out. Of over 75,000 clones in the sample, around 71% were seen once. The sequencing sample was made of PBMCs. These receptors all come from a man younger than 40 in good health and CMV-seronegative.

This clone was seen only a few times. The chain employs TRBV4-3 and TRBJ2-5, with 8 bases lining up with TRBD2. Germline V CDR1 and CDR2: LGHNA, YSLEER. This CDR3 is 15 amino acids long. J gave up 5 bases and V 4 bases, and 9 bases lay outside the gene matches. CDR3 sequence reads: CASSPGGLGGETQYF. CDR3 nucleotides: TGCGCCAGCAGCCCGGGAGGGTTAGGAGGGGAGACCCAGTACTTC.

In its sample, this clone was seen a few times. V usage is TRBV28 and J usage is TRBJ2-1; TRBD2 agrees at 13 bases. CDR1 and CDR2 (germline): MDHEN, SYDVKM. The V gene end was trimmed by 8 bases and the J gene end by 1 base; junction bases not matched to a gene: 11. The CDR3 is made up of 18 amino acids. The CDR3 is CASAASGLAGTSYNEQFF. CDR3 DNA: TGTGCCAGCGCCGCTTCGGGACTAGCGGGAACATCCTACAATGAGCAGTTCTTC.

The chain links TRBV7-2 to TRBJ1-6; weak D call: TRBD1 (6 bases). Trimming removed 8 bases from V and 7 bases from J, with 18 bases in between. CDR3 length equals 15 residues. CDR1 is SGHTA, CDR2 FQGNSA, per germline. CDR3 protein: CASAISGGRNSPLHF. CDR3 DNA sequence: TGTGCCAGCGCTATTAGTGGGGGCCGGAATTCACCCCTCCACTTT.

The rearrangement links TRBV2 to TRBJ1-4; D ambiguous. The V gene lost 6 bases and the J gene lost 8 bases, with 7 bases spanning the gap. Germline CDR1 SNHLY, CDR2 FYNNEI. The CDR3 consists of 11 residues. CDR3 in DNA: TGTGCCAGCAGGGAGAGGGAAAAACTGTTTTTT. This sequence encodes CASREREKLFF.

The V gene is TRBV7-6, the J gene TRBJ2-1; tentatively, D is TRBD1 (6 bases). This CDR3 contains 13 residues. The ends were cut back, 0 bases at V and 7 bases at J, with 7 bases in the middle. Germline V gene sequence: CDR1 SGHVS, CDR2 FNYEAQ. CDR3 coding DNA: TGTGCCAGCAGCTTAGCGCAGGGGAATGAGCAGTTCTTC. Translation: CASSLAQGNEQFF.

The chain uses TRBV5-1 and TRBJ2-7; 10 nucleotides match TRBD2. The germline gives CDR1 SGHRS, CDR2 YFSETQ. Losses at the gene ends were 2 bases for V and 4 bases for J; bases not matched to a gene: 6. This CDR3 is built from 15 residues. The CDR3 loop is CASSFISGGAYEQYF. The CDR3 coding sequence is TGCGCCAGCAGCTTCATCAGCGGGGGGGCTTACGAGCAGTACTTC.

The V call is TRBV5-6, the J call TRBJ2-7; 7 positions match TRBD2. Trimming at V came to 1 base and at J to 6 bases, leaving 7 bases not matched to a gene. The V gene's germline CDR1 is SGHDT and CDR2 YYEEEE. This CDR3 is 14 amino acids long. In DNA form, the CDR3 reads TGTGCCAGCAGCTTGTCGGGGGGTGTCCGCGAGCAGTACTTC. It specifies CASSLSGGVREQYF. Full variable domain (outside the CDR3, taken from reference TRBV5-6 and TRBJ2-7): DAGVTQSPTHLIKTRGQQVTLRCSPKSGHDTVSWYQQALGQGPQFIFQYYEEEERQRGNFPDRFSGHQFPNYSSELNVNALLLGDSALYLCASSLSGGVREQYFGPGTRLTVT.

This clone was detected only a few times. The V gene is TRBV6-1, the J gene TRBJ1-3, with D possibly being TRBD1 (6 bases). Trimming took off 8 bases at V and 6 bases at J, with 20 bases between the two ends. The CDR3 consists of 15 residues. Germline V CDR1 and CDR2: MNHNS, SASEGT. CDR3 residues: CASGRLGGRENTIYF. The CDR3 DNA reads TGTGCCAGCGGCCGACTCGGGGGGCGCGAAAACACCATATATTTT.

On this clone itself: The junction differs from germline at one of its ends, possibly a read error. The chain combines TRBV7-9 with TRBJ2-7; D is undetermined. The CDR3 loop spans 13 amino acids. Per the germline V gene, CDR1 is SEHNR and CDR2 is FQNEAQ (reference sequence). The CDR3 loop is CSSSSNADYEQYF. The CDR3, as DNA: TGTTCCAGCAGCTCCAACGCAGACTACGAGCAGTACTTC. Full variable domain (remainder filled in from reference TRBV7-9 and TRBJ2-7): DTGVSQNPRHKITKRGQNVTFRCDPISEHNRLYWYRQTLGQGPEFLTYFQNEAQLEKSRLLSDRFSAERPKGSFSTLEIQRTEQGDSAMYLCSSSSNADYEQYFGPGTRLTVT.

The V call is TRBV30, the J call TRBJ2-7; 7 positions agree with TRBD1. The germline gives CDR1 GTSNPN, CDR2 SVGIG (reference sequence). With 5 bases clipped from V and 3 bases from J, the junction kept 7 bases outside the gene matches. The CDR3 is 13 amino acids. CDR3 amino acids: CAWEGARGYEQYF. The CDR3 nucleotides are TGTGCCTGGGAGGGGGCTAGAGGCTACGAGCAGTACTTC.

The V and J genes are TRBV4-3 and TRBJ1-1; perhaps TRBD1 as D (6 bases). V gave up 4 bases and J gave up 3 bases, with 12 bases separating them. CDR1 and CDR2 (germline): LGHNA, YSLEER. CDR3 length: 14 amino acids. The CDR3 is CASSPREGDTEAFF. The CDR3 DNA sequence: TGCGCCAGCAGCCCCCGGGAGGGGGACACTGAAGCTTTCTTT.

CDR3 sequence reads: CASSWDSYEQYF. In DNA, the CDR3 is TGTGCCAGCAGTTGGGACAGCTACGAGCAGTACTTC. The chain couples TRBV6-6 to TRBJ2-7; the match to TRBD1 covers 7 bases. The V segment lost 4 bases and the J segment 3 bases; nucleotides outside the gene matches: 0. This CDR3 has 12 residues. In germline, CDR1 is MNHNY, CDR2 SVGAGI (reference sequence).

The chain has TRBV28 and TRBJ1-5; tentative D call: TRBD1 (5 bases). Looked up from germline, CDR1 is MDHEN and CDR2 is SYDVKM. This CDR3 has 14 amino acids. The germline V and J ends were trimmed by 3 bases and 3 bases, with 9 bases remaining between them. The CDR3, as DNA: TGTGCCAGCAGTTTGGGGGGGACCAATCAGCCCCAGCATTTT. Residues: CASSLGGTNQPQHF.

The V call is TRBV4-1, the J call TRBJ1-2, with D perhaps TRBD1 (5 bases). Germline V gene sequence: CDR1 MGHRA, CDR2 YSYEKL. Trimming cost V 1 base and J 4 bases, with 16 bases left between them. CDR3 length: 16 amino acids. The CDR3 DNA reads TGCGCCAGCAGCCAAGGATGGGGAGGGGAAGGCTATGGCTACACCTTC. Protein: CASSQGWGGEGYGYTF.

V is TRBV5-6 and J is TRBJ2-1; a weak D match, TRBD2 (6 bases). The germline V and J ends were trimmed by 1 base and 3 bases, with 11 bases remaining between them. The CDR3 has 15 amino acids. Per the germline V gene, CDR1 is SGHDT and CDR2 is YYEEEE. CDR3 bases: TGTGCCAGCAGCTTGTCCCTAGCGTACTACAATGAGCAGTTCTTC. The encoded protein is CASSLSLAYYNEQFF.

This clone was counted once. The chain couples TRBV4-2 to TRBJ2-7, with 7 bases fitting TRBD2. Germline-derived CDR1 and CDR2 are LGHNA and YNFKEQ. J was trimmed by 3 bases and V by 0 bases; bases with no gene match: 8. This CDR3 has 16 residues. In DNA, the CDR3 is TGTGCCAGCAGCCAAGATTGGTTAGCGGGCGTCTACGAGCAGTACTTC. Its protein is CASSQDWLAGVYEQYF.

This clone appeared a single time. A junction boundary mismatches the germline segment, possibly from a read error. The chain combines TRBV18 with TRBJ2-7; weak D call: TRBD1 (6 bases). Germline V gene sequence: CDR1 KGHSH, CDR2 LQKENI. This CDR3 spans 15 amino acids. The CDR3: CASSPLGQFSYEQYF. Here the CDR3 DNA reads TGTGCCAGCTCCCCACTTGGACAGTTCTCCTACGAGCAGTACTTC.

The J gene is TRBJ1-5, the V gene TRBV28, with D perhaps TRBD1 (6 bases). The CDR3 has 14 residues. CDR1 MDHEN and CDR2 SYDVKM come from the germline V gene. V gave up 10 bases and J gave up 2 bases, with 15 bases separating them. The CDR3, as DNA: TGTGCCACCTGCTGGGAGGGGGGCAATCAGCCCCAGCATTTT. Amino acids: CATCWEGGNQPQHF.

The chain is built from TRBV6-1 and TRBJ2-7; D may be TRBD2 (5 bases). V lost 3 bases, J lost 0 bases, and 9 bases lay in between. From germline, CDR1 is MNHNS and CDR2 SASEGT. The CDR3 has 14 residues. In DNA, the CDR3 is TGTGCCAGCAGTGATCTGACTACCTCCTACGAGCAGTACTTC. Translated, it gives CASSDLTTSYEQYF.

This clone was counted a few times. The DNA of the CDR3 is TGCGCCAGCAGCCAAGTACTCGGAACTAATGAAAAACTGTTTTTT. Its protein is CASSQVLGTNEKLFF. The chain has TRBV4-1 and TRBJ1-4; D gene unclear. The CDR3 is 15 amino acids. Germline values: CDR1 MGHRA, CDR2 YSYEKL. V was shortened by 1 base and J by 1 base, with 7 bases between the two germline ends.

The rearrangement uses TRBV5-1 and TRBJ2-7; a weak D match, TRBD1 (5 bases). Trimming took 4 bases from V and 2 from J, leaving 13 bases between them. This CDR3 has 14 amino acids. Germline V gives CDR1 SGHRS, CDR2 YFSETQ. The CDR3 here is CASSPGQGPYEQYF. The CDR3 DNA is TGCGCCAGCAGCCCCGGACAAGGGCCCTACGAGCAGTACTTC. Based on the CDR3 plus reference TRBV5-1 and TRBJ2-7, the full variable domain is KAGVTQTPRYLIKTRGQQVTLSCSPISGHRSVSWYQQTPGQGLQFLFEYFSETQRNKGNFPGRFSGRQFSNSRSEMNVSTLELGDSALYLCASSPGQGPYEQYFGPGTRLTVT.

This clone was detected once. V gene TRBV7-8 combines with J gene TRBJ1-5, with D possibly TRBD1 on 6 matching bases. The ends were cut back, 3 bases at V and 5 bases at J, with 11 bases in the middle. The CDR3 extends over 14 amino acids. Germline CDR1 SGHVS, CDR2 FQNEAQ. In DNA, the CDR3 is TGTGCCAGCAGCTTCGCGACAGGAGATCAGCCCCAGCATTTT. This translates into CASSFATGDQPQHF.

The chain joins TRBV27 to TRBJ1-5, with 7 bases matching TRBD1. This CDR3 has 15 amino acids. Germline lookup yields CDR1 MNHEY and CDR2 SMNVEV (reference sequence). The V gene end was trimmed by 3 bases and the J gene end by 7 bases; junction bases not matched to a gene: 9. CDR3 sequence (DNA): TGTGCCAGCAGTTTGATTCGGGACAGTCACCAGCCCCAGCATTTT. This translates into CASSLIRDSHQPQHF.

The chain carries TRBV2 and TRBJ2-1, with 9 bases identical to TRBD2. After removal of 6 bases from V and 2 bases from J, the junction contained 5 bases not matched to a gene. Germline CDR1 SNHLY, CDR2 FYNNEI. The CDR3 has 15 residues. The CDR3 DNA sequence: TGTGCCAGCAGGGCGACTAGCGGAACCTACAATGAGCAGTTCTTC. It yields the protein CASRATSGTYNEQFF.

This clone occurred a few times. The rearrangement links TRBV30 to TRBJ1-2, with 10 bases lining up with TRBD1. CDR3 length: 12 residues. The germline CDR1 and CDR2 sequences are GTSNPN and SVGIG (reference sequence). V dropped 5 bases and J dropped 8; count of bases not matched to a gene: 5. CDR3 amino acids: CAWAGQGMGYTF. The CDR3 DNA sequence: TGTGCCTGGGCGGGACAGGGGATGGGCTACACCTTC.

In its sample, this clone was seen once. This sequence joins TRBV4-3 and TRBJ2-1; 8 bases are shared with TRBD2. Germline lookup yields CDR1 LGHNA and CDR2 YSLEER. Trimming cost V 6 bases and J 6 bases; bases outside gene matches: 7. The CDR3 spans 14 residues. The CDR3 here is CASRLSGGSNEQFF. In DNA form, the CDR3 reads TGCGCCAGCAGACTGTCGGGAGGGTCCAATGAGCAGTTCTTC.

The V gene is TRBV5-1, the J gene TRBJ2-5; the D gene is possibly TRBD1 (6 bases). With 3 bases removed from V and 5 bases from J, the gap between germline ends came to 14 bases. CDR3 size: 14 residues. In germline, CDR1 is SGHRS, CDR2 YFSETQ. This chain's CDR3 is CASSSGQGSETQYF. Here the CDR3 DNA reads TGCGCCAGCAGCTCCGGGCAGGGGTCGGAGACCCAGTACTTC.

The rearrangement uses TRBV5-1 and TRBJ2-7; 13 bases align to TRBD2. J lost 3 bases, V lost 5 bases, and 2 bases had no gene match. Germline CDR1 SGHRS, CDR2 YFSETQ. This CDR3 region has 14 residues. The CDR3 protein is CASRLAGGYYEQYF. CDR3 bases: TGCGCCAGCAGACTAGCGGGGGGGTACTACGAGCAGTACTTC.

The chain recombines TRBV7-2 with TRBJ2-3; TRBD2 is a possible D gene (5 bases). V lost 1 base, J lost 9 bases, and 14 bases lay in between. CDR3 length: 14 residues. Germline V gene data show CDR1 as SGHTA and CDR2 as FQGNSA. The CDR3 protein is CASSLGTRGDTQYF. For the CDR3, the DNA is TGTGCCAGCAGCTTAGGAACCCGGGGAGACACGCAGTATTTT. Based on the CDR3 plus reference TRBV7-2 and TRBJ2-3, the full variable domain is GAGVSQSPSNKVTEKGKDVELRCDPISGHTALYWYRQSLGQGLEFLIYFQGNSAPDKSGLPSDRFSAERTGGSVSTLTIQRTQQEDSAVYLCASSLGTRGDTQYFGPGTRLTVL.

This clone came up a few times. The chain links TRBV5-4 to TRBJ2-7, with 13 bases that match TRBD2. The V and J ends lost 4 bases and 6 bases, in that order; junction bases with no gene match: 10. Germline V gene lookup returns CDR1 SGHNT and CDR2 YYREEE (reference sequence). The CDR3 length is 16 residues. The CDR3 sequence is CASSRDGLAGEVEQYF. The CDR3, as DNA: TGTGCCAGCAGCCGGGACGGACTAGCGGGAGAGGTCGAGCAGTACTTC.